A single sample gave rise to the 19 T cell receptor beta chains below, sequenced in a study of human T cells and chemical hapten exposure. MiXCR, applied by TCRdb to the RACE reads, yields one record per CDR3 protein. The sample has approximately 79,000 distinct CDR3 sequences; 10% are singletons. Time point defined: patch test 1, 2 weeks after DPC sensitization. Sample treatment: therapeutic diphenylcyclopropenone sensitization with weekly scalp DPC. The sample here was whole blood, taken in connection with sensitization to the hapten diphenylcyclopropenone (DPC). These receptor sequences come from a woman between 45 and 65 years old with alopecia areata. Some clones in this sample may be carry-over from other donors' samples.

The V gene is TRBV6-6, the J gene TRBJ1-2; no definite D call. This CDR3 comprises 13 residues. Germline V gene sequence: CDR1 MNHNY, CDR2 SVGAGI (reference sequence). Trimming shortened V by 2 bases and J by 3 bases, and 7 bases separated the two germline ends. The CDR3, as DNA: TGTGCCAGCAGTTACCGGGTTGACTATGGCTACACCTTC. This encodes CASSYRVDYGYTF.

The sample holds many counts of this clonotype. The chain employs TRBV10-1 and TRBJ2-1, with 12 nucleotides matching TRBD2. Unmatched junction bases numbered 9, after V lost 8 bases and J lost 1 base. This CDR3 spans 17 amino acids. Germline V gene lookup returns CDR1 WNHNN and CDR2 SYGVQD (reference sequence). CDR3 sequence reads: CASPTSGSNTSYNEQFF. DNA of the CDR3: TGCGCCAGCCCGACTAGCGGGAGTAATACGTCCTACAATGAGCAGTTCTTC.

V is TRBV30 and J is TRBJ1-1; D not certain. V was shortened by 5 bases and J by 1 base, with 5 bases between the two germline ends. The CDR3 runs 11 residues. Per germline, CDR1 GTSNPN and CDR2 SVGIG (reference sequence). This chain's CDR3 is CAWGQNTEAFF. CDR3 nucleotide sequence: TGTGCCTGGGGCCAGAACACTGAAGCTTTCTTT.

This clonotype was seen a few times. The rearrangement links TRBV30 to TRBJ2-3, with 7 bases fitting TRBD1. Losses at the gene ends were 3 bases for V and 15 bases for J; bases not matched to a gene: 12. From germline, CDR1 is GTSNPN and CDR2 SVGIG (reference sequence). This CDR3 has 12 amino acids. CDR3 bases: TGTGCCTGGAGCTCCGGGGCAGGGGGTTATTATTTT. This sequence encodes CAWSSGAGGYYF.

This clonotype was picked up many times. This chain uses TRBV5-6 with TRBJ2-1; 7 bases fit TRBD2. The CDR3 covers 14 residues. The V and J ends lost 4 bases and 6 bases, in that order; junction bases with no gene match: 7. Germline CDR1 reads SGHDT; CDR2 reads YYEEEE. The chain's CDR3 is CASSPGLGANEQFF. The DNA for the CDR3 is TGTGCCAGCAGCCCAGGACTAGGTGCCAATGAGCAGTTCTTC.

This clonotype was observed at least ten times. CDR3 in DNA: TGTGCCAGCAGCCTCGGACTACGATCCTACGAGCAGTACTTC. Protein sequence: CASSLGLRSYEQYF. V gene TRBV11-2 combines with J gene TRBJ2-7; D is possibly TRBD2 (6 bases). V lost 5 bases and J lost 1, with 12 bases in between. Germline values: CDR1 SGHAT, CDR2 FQNNGV. This CDR3 region has 14 residues.

The rearrangement links TRBV4-3 to TRBJ2-6; perhaps TRBD1 as D (6 bases). The CDR3 spans 15 residues. Germline CDR1 LGHNA, CDR2 YSLEER. The V and J ends lost 4 bases and 2 bases respectively, with 9 bases between them. CDR3 sequence reads: CASSLAGAGANVLTF. CDR3 nucleotide sequence: TGCGCCAGCAGCCTTGCAGGGGCTGGGGCCAACGTCCTGACTTTC.

The chain employs TRBV25-1 and TRBJ1-6, with TRBD1 matching over 7 bases. Germline-derived CDR1 and CDR2 are MGHDK and SYGVNS. V dropped 6 bases and J dropped 9; count of bases not matched to a gene: 8. CDR3 length: 14 residues. The CDR3 DNA reads as TGTGCCAGCAGCCCCCCAGGGGGTACTTCACCCCTCCACTTT. Translating gives CASSPPGGTSPLHF. Drawing the rest from reference TRBV25-1 and TRBJ1-6, the complete variable domain is EADIYQTPRYLVIGTGKKITLECSQTMGHDKMYWYQQDPGMELHLIHYSYGVNSTEKGDLSSESTVSRIRTEHFPLTLESARPSHTSQYLCASSPPGGTSPLHFGNGTRLTVT.

This clonotype showed up many times. The chain is built from TRBV12-3 or TRBV12-4 and TRBJ1-2; TRBD1 aligns across 10 bases. The trim removed 7 bases at V and 6 bases at J, leaving 11 bases unmatched. CDR3 length: 15 residues. CDR3 nucleotide sequence: TGTGCCAGCACACGACAGGGGGCGAATAAGAATGGCTACACCTTC. Amino acids: CASTRQGANKNGYTF.

The V call is TRBV7-9, the J call TRBJ2-2; D unclear. Trimming left V 0 bases short and J 5 bases short, with 4 bases between. The germline CDR1 and CDR2 sequences are SEHNR and FQNEAQ (reference sequence). The CDR3 consists of 13 residues. CDR3 nucleotide sequence: TGTGCCAGCAGCTTAGCACCGACCGGGGAGCTGTTTTTT. Translated: CASSLAPTGELFF.

The sample holds many counts of this clonotype. The gene calls are TRBV29-1 and TRBJ2-1; the D gene could be TRBD1 or TRBD2 (5 bases each). Germline lookup yields CDR1 SQVTM and CDR2 ANQGSEA. There are 14 residues in the CDR3. The ends were cut back, 4 bases at V and 8 bases at J, with 18 bases in the middle. Here the CDR3 DNA reads TGCAGCGTTGCGAGGGGCGCAGGTTTGTATGAGCAGTTCTTC. It yields the protein CSVARGAGLYEQFF.

This clonotype was seen a handful of times. The CDR3 DNA sequence: TGTGCCAGCAGCATGACAGGGGCAGAGACCCAGTACTTC. It encodes CASSMTGAETQYF. J is TRBJ2-5 and V is TRBV9, with 8 bases identical to TRBD1. Germline V lookup: CDR1 SGDLS, CDR2 YYNGEE. The trim removed 4 bases at V and 4 bases at J, leaving 3 bases unmatched. The CDR3 is 13 residues long.

This clonotype was recorded a few times. This chain joins TRBV20-1 and TRBJ2-7; unclear D gene. Trimming left V 0 bases short and J 1 base short, with 13 bases between. There are 15 residues in the CDR3. Germline V lookup: CDR1 DFQATT, CDR2 SNEGSKA (reference sequence). Here the CDR3 reads CSARDASSLSYEQYF. CDR3 coding DNA: TGCAGTGCTAGAGATGCAAGTAGTTTGTCCTACGAGCAGTACTTC.

J is TRBJ2-2 and V is TRBV19, with TRBD2 matching over 14 bases. The germline V gene has CDR1 LNHDA and CDR2 SQIVND (reference sequence). V gave up 5 bases and J gave up 2 bases; unmatched junction bases: 7. The CDR3 extends over 18 amino acids. The CDR3 nucleotides read TGTGCCAGTAGTGGTCCGGGACTAGCGGGAGAAAACACCGGGGAGCTGTTTTTT. Translated, it gives CASSGPGLAGENTGELFF.

In this sample, this clonotype turned up a few times. This rearrangement joins TRBV20-1 to TRBJ2-5; TRBD2 matches at 8 bases. CDR3 length: 14 amino acids. With 1 base clipped from V and 4 bases from J, the junction kept 5 bases outside the gene matches. CDR1 is DFQATT and CDR2 is SNEGSKA in the germline V gene (reference sequence). The CDR3 region is CSARVAGGTETQYF. CDR3 coding DNA: TGCAGTGCTAGAGTGGCGGGAGGAACAGAGACCCAGTACTTC.

The CDR3 DNA sequence: TGTGCCAGCAGCCAAAGGGTTGGATCACCCCTCCACTTT. This codes for CASSQRVGSPLHF. The chain has TRBV3-1 and TRBJ1-6; D gene ambiguous. Germline V gene data show CDR1 as LGHDT and CDR2 as YNNKEL (reference sequence). The V gene lost 2 bases and the J gene lost 10 bases, with 9 bases spanning the gap. This CDR3 is 13 amino acids long.

This clonotype was seen at least ten times. The chain links TRBV29-1 to TRBJ1-2; TRBD1 matches at 7 bases. Germline V gene sequence: CDR1 SQVTM, CDR2 ANQGSEA. This CDR3 is 14 amino acids long. V was clipped by 7 bases and J by 2 bases; unmatched bases: 10. The DNA of the CDR3 is TGCAGCGCCCGGAGGACAGGAAACAACTATGGCTACACCTTC. Its protein is CSARRTGNNYGYTF.

The chain carries TRBV20-1 and TRBJ1-5; TRBD1 matches 12 bases. Germline trimming cut 2 bases from V and 0 bases from J; bases unmatched to any gene: 5. Germline V gives CDR1 DFQATT, CDR2 SNEGSKA (reference sequence). The CDR3 has 17 amino acids. The CDR3 region has the DNA TGCAGTGCTAGACGGGGACAGGGGGCCTATAGCAATCAGCCCCAGCATTTT. Amino acid sequence: CSARRGQGAYSNQPQHF.

In nucleotides, the CDR3 is TGCAGCGATCTCCTGGGCCCCACTTGGGCTGAAGCTTTCTTT. Translating it yields CSDLLGPTWAEAFF. This chain connects TRBV29-1 to TRBJ1-1, with D unresolved. The CDR3 runs 14 residues. V was clipped by 7 bases and J by 6 bases, with 21 bases between them. From germline, CDR1 is SQVTM and CDR2 ANQGSEA. Based on the CDR3 plus reference TRBV29-1 and TRBJ1-1, the full variable domain is SAVISQKPSRDICQRGTSLTIQCQVDSQVTMMFWYRQQPGQSLTLIATANQGSEATYESGFVIDKFPISRPNLTFSTLTVSNMSPEDSSIYLCSDLLGPTWAEAFFGQGTRLTVV.